A selection of T cell receptor beta chains follows, all from one sample in a study of beta chain features in type 1 diabetes. Measured with immunoSEQ multiplex PCR; TCRdb has only the in-frame clones, and not every one. The sample lists over 150,000 clones; roughly 8% were seen once. The sample comprised central memory CD4+ T cells from blood. Source of these receptors: a woman between 40 and 50 years old with type 1 diabetes. The CDR3 runs from the conserved cysteine through the conserved F or W. A D gene is named only where the DNA matches it firmly. The listing skips clone size in some rows; elsewhere it reads once, few, many or a size class.

D gene: TRBD2; clone size: few; J gene: TRBJ2-7; V gene: TRBV11-2; CDR3 length: 14; CDR3 DNA: TGTGCCAGCAGCTTAAATTGGGAGGGTGACGAGCAGTACTTC; CDR3 protein: CASSLNWEGDEQYF
D gene: TRBD1; clone size: -; J gene: TRBJ2-1; V gene: TRBV9; CDR3 length: 15; CDR3 DNA: TGTGCCAGCAGCGTTGTGGGGACAGCGTACAATGAGCAGTTCTTC; CDR3 protein: CASSVVGTAYNEQFF
D gene: TRBD1; clone size: few; J gene: TRBJ2-2; V gene: TRBV19; CDR3 length: 14; CDR3 DNA: TGTGCCAGTGGGAGGACAGGGGGCACCGGGGAGCTGTTTTTT; CDR3 protein: CASGRTGGTGELFF
D gene: -; clone size: few; J gene: TRBJ1-1; V gene: TRBV4-3; CDR3 length: 15; CDR3 DNA: TGCGCCAGCAGCACGCAATCGACAGGGAACACTGAAGCTTTCTTT; CDR3 protein: CASSTQSTGNTEAFF
D gene: -; clone size: -; J gene: TRBJ2-4; V gene: TRBV4-2; CDR3 length: 15; CDR3 DNA: TGTGCCAGCAGCCAGCAGGGACTAGCCAAAAACATTCAGTACTTC; CDR3 protein: CASSQQGLAKNIQYF
D gene: -; clone size: -; J gene: TRBJ2-5; V gene: TRBV5-6; CDR3 length: 15; CDR3 DNA: TGTGCCAGCAGCCCGGAGAGATTCACCGGGGAGACCCAGTACTTC; CDR3 protein: CASSPERFTGETQYF
D gene: TRBD1; clone size: few; J gene: TRBJ1-6; V gene: TRBV28; CDR3 length: 13; CDR3 DNA: TGTGCCAGCAGTCGGACAGGCCAGGGACCCCTCCACTTT; CDR3 protein: CASSRTGQGPLHF
D gene: -; clone size: few; J gene: TRBJ2-1; V gene: TRBV30; CDR3 length: 18; CDR3 DNA: TGTGCCTGGAGTGGACGGACTGCCGCCGTAAGCCTCTACAATGAGCAGTTCTTC; CDR3 protein: CAWSGRTAAVSLYNEQFF
D gene: TRBD2; clone size: few; J gene: TRBJ2-5; V gene: TRBV11-1; CDR3 length: 16; CDR3 DNA: TGTGCCAGCAGCTTCATGGGGACTAGCGGTAAAGAGACCCAGTACTTC; CDR3 protein: CASSFMGTSGKETQYF
D gene: -; clone size: few; J gene: TRBJ2-2; V gene: TRBV7-2; CDR3 length: 14; CDR3 DNA: TGTGCCAGCAAAGGGGGACAGAACACCGGGGAGCTGTTTTTT; CDR3 protein: CASKGGQNTGELFF
D gene: -; clone size: few; J gene: TRBJ1-2; V gene: TRBV20-1; CDR3 length: 10; CDR3 DNA: TGCAGTGTTGACAGGCCAGGCTACACCTTC; CDR3 protein: CSVDRPGYTF
D gene: -; clone size: -; J gene: TRBJ2-7; V gene: TRBV2; CDR3 length: 16; CDR3 DNA: TGTGCCAGCAGTGAATTTGGGGGCGCAAACGGGGCACGGCAGTACTTC; CDR3 protein: CASSEFGGANGARQYF
D gene: -; clone size: few; J gene: TRBJ2-3; V gene: TRBV13; CDR3 length: 13; CDR3 DNA: TGTGCCAGCAGCCCCCGACAGACTGATACGCAGTATTTT; CDR3 protein: CASSPRQTDTQYF
D gene: -; clone size: few; J gene: TRBJ1-4; V gene: TRBV29-1; CDR3 length: 13; CDR3 DNA: TGCAGCGTTGGCGGAGGAACTAATGAAAAACTGTTTTTT; CDR3 protein: CSVGGGTNEKLFF
D gene: TRBD2; clone size: -; J gene: TRBJ2-7; V gene: TRBV5-4; CDR3 length: 15; CDR3 DNA: TGTGCCAGCAGATCAAGAGGGCGGGAGGGGAGCGAGCAGTACTTC; CDR3 protein: CASRSRGREGSEQYF
D gene: -; clone size: few; J gene: TRBJ2-5; V gene: TRBV6-5; CDR3 length: 14; CDR3 DNA: TGTGCCAGCAGTTATGATACAGCTGAAGAGACCCAGTACTTC; CDR3 protein: CASSYDTAEETQYF
D gene: -; clone size: -; J gene: TRBJ1-1; V gene: TRBV18; CDR3 length: 17; CDR3 DNA: TGTGCCAGCTCACCACCCAGGGTAGGCCTCCTGAACACTGAAGCTTTCTTT; CDR3 protein: CASSPPRVGLLNTEAFF
D gene: TRBD1; clone size: -; J gene: TRBJ2-2; V gene: TRBV7-3; CDR3 length: 14; CDR3 DNA: TGTGCCAGCTCCCTGACAGGGGGCGGCGGGGAGCTGTTTTTT; CDR3 protein: CASSLTGGGGELFF
D gene: TRBD1; clone size: -; J gene: TRBJ2-7; V gene: TRBV5-6; CDR3 length: 13; CDR3 DNA: TGTGCCAGCAGTAACGACAGGGGCTACGAGCAGTACTTC; CDR3 protein: CASSNDRGYEQYF
D gene: -; clone size: few; J gene: TRBJ2-5; V gene: TRBV18; CDR3 length: 15; CDR3 DNA: TGTGCCAGCTCACCACGAACTGCGTACCAAGAGACCCAGTACTTC; CDR3 protein: CASSPRTAYQETQYF